Sequencing of this T cell receptor (beta chain) was carried out in a study of blood T cells in healthy people across ages. Across the whole study: The template switching approach captured approximately one barcoded beta molecule for every two T cells.

V lost 2 bases and J 5 bases, leaving 13 bases between the germline ends. The germline gives CDR1 SGHRS, CDR2 YFSETQ. The length of the CDR3 is 14 residues. Caucasian, healthy and from Russia, the donors were aged between about 6 and 90. PCR was performed a second time for about 7 to 12 cycles using a sample-barcoded 5' primer and a J-beta primer mix. TCRdb re-analysed the 5' RACE reads in MiXCR, keeping a single row per CDR3 protein. The table shows roughly 800,000 distinct CDR3 sequences, with about 48% occurring only once. The clonotype originates from a man older than 75 in good health. J is TRBJ2-5 and V is TRBV5-1; possibly TRBD2 for D (6 bases). The specimen was blood. The CDR3 here is CASSFGGLKETQYF. The CDR3 region has the DNA TGCGCCAGCAGCTTCGGGGGATTAAAGGAGACCCAGTACTTC.